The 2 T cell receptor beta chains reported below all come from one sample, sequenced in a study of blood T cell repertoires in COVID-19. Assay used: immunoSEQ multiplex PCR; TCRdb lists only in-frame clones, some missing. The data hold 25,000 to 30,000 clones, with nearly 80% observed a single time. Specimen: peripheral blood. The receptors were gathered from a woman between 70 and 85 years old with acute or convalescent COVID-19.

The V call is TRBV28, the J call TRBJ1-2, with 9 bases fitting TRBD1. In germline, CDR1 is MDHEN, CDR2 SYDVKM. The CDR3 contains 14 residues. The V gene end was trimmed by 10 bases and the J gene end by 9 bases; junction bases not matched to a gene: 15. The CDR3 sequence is CATEKKQGAASYTF. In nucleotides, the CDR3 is TGTGCCACCGAAAAGAAACAGGGGGCTGCGAGCTACACCTTC.

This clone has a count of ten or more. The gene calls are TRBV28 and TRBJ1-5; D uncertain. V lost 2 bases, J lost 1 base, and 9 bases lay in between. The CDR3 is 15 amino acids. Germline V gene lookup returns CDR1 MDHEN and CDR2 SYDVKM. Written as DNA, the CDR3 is TGTGCCAGCAGTTTACCAGGAGGGAGCAATCAGCCCCAGCATTTT. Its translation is CASSLPGGSNQPQHF.